This entry lists 20 T cell receptor beta chains sequenced from one sample in a study of blood T cells in healthy people across ages. A second PCR of about 6 to 11 cycles used a sample-barcoded 5' primer and a J-beta primer mix. One entry per CDR3 protein results from TCRdb running MiXCR on the 5' RACE reads. The table lists some 900,000 distinct CDR3 sequences, roughly 48% of them singletons, with roughly an eighth in the top ten. The sequencing input was blood. Receptors were obtained from a man younger than 40 in good health.

The chain recombines TRBV7-9 with TRBJ1-1; D not resolved. V shed 4 bases and J shed 3 bases, with 15 bases lying between them. The CDR3 loop spans 15 amino acids. CDR1 and CDR2 (germline): SEHNR, FQNEAQ (reference sequence). CDR3 DNA sequence: TGTGCCAGCAGCTCGCAGGACGGAGGCTACACTGAAGCTTTCTTT. Translating gives CASSSQDGGYTEAFF. Full variable domain (remainder filled in from reference TRBV7-9 and TRBJ1-1): DTGVSQNPRHKITKRGQNVTFRCDPISEHNRLYWYRQTLGQGPEFLTYFQNEAQLEKSRLLSDRFSAERPKGSFSTLEIQRTEQGDSAMYLCASSSQDGGYTEAFFGQGTRLTVV.

This clonotype was counted ten times or more. The V gene is TRBV6-2 or TRBV6-3, the J gene TRBJ2-7; D gene ambiguous. V lost 5 bases to trimming and J lost 3 bases, with 2 bases between them. Germline CDR1 is MNHEY and CDR2 is SVGEGT. The CDR3 contains 10 residues. In DNA, the CDR3 is TGTGCCAGCAGTGACTACGAGCAGTACTTC. It is translated as CASSDYEQYF.

This clonotype was counted between two and nine times. The CDR3 loop is CASSLWGQGGDTQYF. The CDR3 nucleotides are TGTGCCAGCAGTTTATGGGGACAGGGTGGAGATACGCAGTATTTT. This chain links TRBV27 with TRBJ2-3; TRBD1 matches at 9 bases. The V and J ends lost 1 base and 5 bases, in that order; junction bases with no gene match: 4. The CDR3 is 15 amino acids. Germline CDR1 MNHEY, CDR2 SMNVEV (reference sequence).

Here the CDR3 DNA reads TGCAGTGCTAGAGTTCCTGGCGGGGGCAGGGAAAACATTCAGTACTTC. This translates into CSARVPGGGRENIQYF. The chain uses TRBV20-1 and TRBJ2-4, with a tentative D call TRBD2 (7 bases). V was cut by 1 base and J by 5 bases, with 18 bases left in between. In germline, CDR1 is DFQATT, CDR2 SNEGSKA (reference sequence). The CDR3 is 16 amino acids.

The chain joins TRBV28 to TRBJ1-5; 7 bases are a match to TRBD1. J gave up 6 bases and V 3 bases, and 8 bases lay outside the gene matches. Germline CDR1 is MDHEN and CDR2 is SYDVKM. The CDR3 extends over 15 amino acids. In DNA, the CDR3 is TGTGCCAGCAGTTTCCCAGGGGGGATGGGTCAGCCCCAGCATTTT. Residues: CASSFPGGMGQPQHF.

This clonotype was counted a few times. The V and J genes are TRBV20-1 and TRBJ1-1; D is possibly TRBD1 (5 bases). CDR3 size: 13 residues. Germline V gene lookup returns CDR1 DFQATT and CDR2 SNEGSKA (reference sequence). With 2 bases removed from V and 4 bases from J, the gap between germline ends came to 11 bases. This CDR3 is CSARPWGGTEAFF. In DNA form, the CDR3 reads TGCAGTGCTAGACCCTGGGGGGGCACTGAAGCTTTCTTT.

This clonotype was counted between two and nine times. This rearrangement joins TRBV9 to TRBJ2-1, with TRBD2 matching over 12 bases. Germline V CDR1 and CDR2: SGDLS, YYNGEE. V shed 4 bases and J 7 bases; nucleotides not matched to a gene: 9. The CDR3 covers 16 residues. The CDR3 nucleotides are TGTGCCAGCAGCTCCCGGACTAGCGGGGTGGGGAATGAGCAGTTCTTC. This gives the protein CASSSRTSGVGNEQFF.

A word on this clonotype: One junction end does not reproduce the germline sequence, and a read error may be involved. This sequence joins TRBV29-1 and TRBJ1-2, with D possibly TRBD1 on 6 matching bases. Per the germline V gene, CDR1 is SQVTM and CDR2 is ANQGSEA. This CDR3 has 14 amino acids. CDR3 amino acids: CSAVQTQGPYGYTF. CDR3 nucleotides: TGCAGCGCCGTACAAACACAGGGACCCTATGGTTACACCTTC.

The CDR3 is CASSHGQASSYEQYF. CDR3 DNA: TGTGCCAGCAGCCACGGACAGGCGAGCTCCTACGAGCAGTACTTC. The chain has TRBV4-2 and TRBJ2-5; 7 nucleotides agree with TRBD1. The DNA end is a closer match to TRBJ2-7, so the J assignment may be wrong. Per germline, CDR1 LGHNA and CDR2 YNFKEQ. The CDR3 consists of 15 residues.

This chain links TRBV14 with TRBJ2-2; either TRBD1 or TRBD2 may fit D (5 bases each). Germline CDR1 reads SGHDN; CDR2 reads FVKESK. V was shortened by 2 bases and J by 2 bases, with 15 bases between the two germline ends. CDR3 length: 17 residues. The CDR3 bases are TGTGCCAGCAGCCAATCTCCGGGGCCATTAAACACCGGGGAGCTGTTTTTT. Encoded protein: CASSQSPGPLNTGELFF.

The J gene is TRBJ2-1, the V gene TRBV20-1, with D possibly matching TRBD1 (5 bases). The CDR3 sequence is 20 residues long. Trimming cost V 5 bases and J 6 bases, with 35 bases left between them. Germline V lookup: CDR1 DFQATT, CDR2 SNEGSKA (reference sequence). The DNA for the CDR3 is TGCAGTGCTGACGGGCCGGACGCTGTAAAGGACAAGTCCATATTCAATGAGCAGTTCTTC. Its protein product is CSADGPDAVKDKSIFNEQFF.

Notes on this clonotype: A clone one base away is much larger, so this may be a read error. The chain uses TRBV12-3 or TRBV12-4 and TRBJ2-5, with unresolved D. The CDR3 length is 11 residues. CDR3: CVSSFGSEQYF. The DNA for the CDR3 is TGTGTCAGCAGTTTTGGATCAGAGCAGTACTTC.

At least ten counts were recorded for this clonotype. The genes are TRBV4-3 and TRBJ2-1, with TRBD2 as a possible D gene (7 bases). The CDR3 is made up of 15 amino acids. Trimming removed 1 base at V and 8 bases at J, with 15 bases between. Germline CDR1 and CDR2: LGHNA and YSLEER. The CDR3 loop is CASSQVGGGAHEQFF. In DNA form, the CDR3 reads TGCGCCAGCAGCCAAGTCGGTGGGGGGGCACATGAGCAGTTCTTC.

The chain couples TRBV20-1 to TRBJ2-5; TRBD2 matches 7 bases. Matching the DNA end better, TRBJ2-7 makes the J call doubtful. Per the germline V gene, CDR1 is DFQATT and CDR2 is SNEGSKA (reference sequence). The CDR3 length is 13 residues. The chain's CDR3 is CSGYHREVAEQYF. The CDR3 DNA sequence: TGCAGTGGCTACCACCGGGAGGTCGCCGAGCAGTACTTC.

The V gene is TRBV7-2, the J gene TRBJ2-7, with D maybe TRBD2 (7 bases). The V gene's germline CDR1 is SGHTA and CDR2 FQGNSA. The CDR3 loop spans 15 amino acids. Deletions cut 1 base from V and 3 bases from J, with 13 bases between. CDR3 loop: CASSLDGGRIYEQYF. In DNA form, the CDR3 reads TGTGCCAGCAGCTTAGACGGGGGGCGGATCTACGAGCAGTACTTC.

The chain couples TRBV20-1 to TRBJ2-2, with 7 bases matching TRBD1. This CDR3 is 17 amino acids long. V lost 6 bases to trimming and J lost 0 bases; unmatched junction nucleotides: 13. Germline V gene lookup returns CDR1 DFQATT and CDR2 SNEGSKA (reference sequence). CDR3 region: CSAQTGLERANTGELFF. CDR3 DNA sequence: TGCAGTGCCCAGACAGGGTTAGAGCGCGCGAACACCGGGGAGCTGTTTTTT.

Only a few counts were recorded for this clonotype. V is TRBV20-1 and J is TRBJ2-1, with D perhaps TRBD2 (5 bases). Germline CDR1 is DFQATT and CDR2 is SNEGSKA (reference sequence). V was shortened by 0 bases and J by 0 bases, with 12 bases between the two germline ends. The length of the CDR3 is 16 residues. This CDR3 reads CSARDISGVSYNEQFF. The CDR3 nucleotides read TGCAGTGCTAGAGATATCTCCGGGGTCTCCTACAATGAGCAGTTCTTC.

This clonotype was seen more than once but under ten times. The chain uses TRBV20-1 and TRBJ2-1; no clear D. CDR3 length equals 11 residues. The V end lost 4 bases, the J end lost 4 bases, and 5 bases lay between the germline ends. Germline V gene data show CDR1 as DFQATT and CDR2 as SNEGSKA (reference sequence). CDR3 sequence (DNA): TGCAGTGCTACCCTATACAATGAGCAGTTCTTC. This gives the protein CSATLYNEQFF.

The rearrangement uses TRBV29-1 and TRBJ2-3; D possibly uses TRBD1 or TRBD2 (5 bases each). This CDR3 contains 13 residues. The germline V gene has CDR1 SQVTM and CDR2 ANQGSEA. V was trimmed by 8 bases and J by 0 bases, leaving 12 bases between them. The CDR3 DNA reads TGCAGCCTTGGAAGGGACAGCACAGATACGCAGTATTTT. This codes for CSLGRDSTDTQYF.

The chain joins TRBV7-9 to TRBJ2-5; no clear D gene. V lost 2 bases to trimming and J lost 2 bases, with 9 bases between them. Germline V gives CDR1 SEHNR, CDR2 FQNEAQ (reference sequence). The CDR3 is made up of 14 amino acids. Here the CDR3 reads CASSLNLGQETQYF. The CDR3 DNA follows: TGTGCCAGCAGCTTAAACTTGGGGCAAGAGACCCAGTACTTC. The whole variable domain, remainder taken from reference TRBV7-9 and TRBJ2-5, is DTGVSQNPRHKITKRGQNVTFRCDPISEHNRLYWYRQTLGQGPEFLTYFQNEAQLEKSRLLSDRFSAERPKGSFSTLEIQRTEQGDSAMYLCASSLNLGQETQYFGPGTRLLVL.